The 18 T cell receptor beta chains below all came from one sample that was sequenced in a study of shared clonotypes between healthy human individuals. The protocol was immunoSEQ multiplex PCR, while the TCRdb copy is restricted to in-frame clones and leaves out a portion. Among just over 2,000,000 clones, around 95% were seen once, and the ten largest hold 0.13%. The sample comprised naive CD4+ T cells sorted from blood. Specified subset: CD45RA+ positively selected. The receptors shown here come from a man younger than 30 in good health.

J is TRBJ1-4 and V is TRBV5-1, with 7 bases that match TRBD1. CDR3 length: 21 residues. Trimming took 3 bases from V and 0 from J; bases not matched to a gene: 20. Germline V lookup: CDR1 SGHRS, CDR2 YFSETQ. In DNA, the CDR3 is TGCGCCAGCAGCTCTCCCAAAGTACCTACAGGGGCCGATGCAACTAATGAAAAACTGTTTTTT. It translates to CASSSPKVPTGADATNEKLFF. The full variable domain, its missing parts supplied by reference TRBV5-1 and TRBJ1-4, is KAGVTQTPRYLIKTRGQQVTLSCSPISGHRSVSWYQQTPGQGLQFLFEYFSETQRNKGNFPGRFSGRQFSNSRSEMNVSTLELGDSALYLCASSSPKVPTGADATNEKLFFGSGTQLSVL.

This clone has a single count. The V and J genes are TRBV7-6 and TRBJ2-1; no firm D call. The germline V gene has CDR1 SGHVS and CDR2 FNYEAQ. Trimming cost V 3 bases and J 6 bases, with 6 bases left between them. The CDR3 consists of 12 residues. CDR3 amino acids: CASSLNANEQFF. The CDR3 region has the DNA TGTGCCAGCAGCTTGAACGCCAATGAGCAGTTCTTC.

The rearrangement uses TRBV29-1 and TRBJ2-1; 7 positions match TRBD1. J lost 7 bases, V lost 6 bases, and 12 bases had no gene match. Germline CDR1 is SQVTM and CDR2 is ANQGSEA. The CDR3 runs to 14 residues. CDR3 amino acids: CSVVKGGAPNEQFF. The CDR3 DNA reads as TGCAGCGTGGTTAAAGGGGGCGCCCCGAATGAGCAGTTCTTC.

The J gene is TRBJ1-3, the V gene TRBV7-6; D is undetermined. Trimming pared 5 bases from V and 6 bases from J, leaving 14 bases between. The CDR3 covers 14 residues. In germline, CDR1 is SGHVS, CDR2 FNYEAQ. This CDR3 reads CASSQSSGENTIYF. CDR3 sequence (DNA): TGTGCCAGCAGCCAGTCCTCTGGGGAAAACACCATATATTTT.

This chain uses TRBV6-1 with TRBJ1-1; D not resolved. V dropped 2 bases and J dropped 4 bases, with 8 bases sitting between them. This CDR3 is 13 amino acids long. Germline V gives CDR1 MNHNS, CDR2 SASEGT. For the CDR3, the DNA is TGTGCCAGCAGTGAAATGGTAGTCACTGAAGCTTTCTTT. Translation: CASSEMVVTEAFF.

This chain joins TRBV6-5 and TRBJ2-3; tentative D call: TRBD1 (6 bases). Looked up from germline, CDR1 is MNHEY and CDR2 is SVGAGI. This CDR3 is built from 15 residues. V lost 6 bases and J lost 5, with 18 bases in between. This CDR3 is CASSRGGPSGDTQYF. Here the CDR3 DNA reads TGTGCCAGCAGCCGAGGGGGTCCTTCGGGAGATACGCAGTATTTT.

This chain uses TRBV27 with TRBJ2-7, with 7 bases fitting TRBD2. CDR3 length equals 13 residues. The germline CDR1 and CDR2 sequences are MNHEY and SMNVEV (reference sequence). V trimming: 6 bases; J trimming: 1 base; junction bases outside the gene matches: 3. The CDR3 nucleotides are TGTGCCAGCAGGGCGGGAGATTCCTACGAGCAGTACTTC. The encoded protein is CASRAGDSYEQYF.

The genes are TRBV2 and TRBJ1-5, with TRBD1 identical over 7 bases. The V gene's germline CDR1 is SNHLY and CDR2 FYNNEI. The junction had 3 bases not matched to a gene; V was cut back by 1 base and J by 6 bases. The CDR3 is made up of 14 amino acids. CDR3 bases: TGTGCCAGCAGTGAAGACAGGGGTGCTCAGCCCCAGCATTTT. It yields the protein CASSEDRGAQPQHF.

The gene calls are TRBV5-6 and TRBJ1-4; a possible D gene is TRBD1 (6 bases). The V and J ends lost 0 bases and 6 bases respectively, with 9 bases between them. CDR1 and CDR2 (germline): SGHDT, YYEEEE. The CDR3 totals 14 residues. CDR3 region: CASSLEEGDEKLFF. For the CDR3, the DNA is TGTGCCAGCAGCTTGGAGGAGGGGGATGAAAAACTGTTTTTT.

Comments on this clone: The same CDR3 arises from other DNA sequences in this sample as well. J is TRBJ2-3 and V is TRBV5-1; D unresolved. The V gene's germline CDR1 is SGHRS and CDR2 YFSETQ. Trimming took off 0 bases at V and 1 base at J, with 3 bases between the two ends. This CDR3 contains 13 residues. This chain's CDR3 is CASSLDGTDTQYF. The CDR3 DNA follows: TGCGCCAGCAGCTTGGATGGCACAGATACGCAGTATTTT. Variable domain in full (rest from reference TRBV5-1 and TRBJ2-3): KAGVTQTPRYLIKTRGQQVTLSCSPISGHRSVSWYQQTPGQGLQFLFEYFSETQRNKGNFPGRFSGRQFSNSRSEMNVSTLELGDSALYLCASSLDGTDTQYFGPGTRLTVL.

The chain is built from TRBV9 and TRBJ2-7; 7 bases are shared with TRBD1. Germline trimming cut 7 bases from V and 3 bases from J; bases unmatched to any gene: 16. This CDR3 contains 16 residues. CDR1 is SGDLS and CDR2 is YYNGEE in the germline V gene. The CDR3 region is CASATYGTEFLYEQYF. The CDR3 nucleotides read TGTGCCAGCGCCACCTACGGGACAGAGTTTCTCTACGAGCAGTACTTC.

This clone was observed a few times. CDR3 sequence: CAISATSGITYNEQFF. CDR3 DNA: TGTGCCATCAGTGCCACTAGCGGCATCACCTACAATGAGCAGTTCTTC. The V gene is TRBV10-3, the J gene TRBJ2-1, with 8 bases matching TRBD2. The CDR3 runs to 16 residues. Germline V lookup: CDR1 ENHRY, CDR2 SYGVKD. J was trimmed by 2 bases and V by 4 bases; bases with no gene match: 7.

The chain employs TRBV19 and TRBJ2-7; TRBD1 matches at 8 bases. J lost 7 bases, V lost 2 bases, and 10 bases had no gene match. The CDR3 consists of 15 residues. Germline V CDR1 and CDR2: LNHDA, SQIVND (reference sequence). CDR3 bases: TGTGCCAGTAGTATACGGACAGGGATTTTAGGGGAGCAGTACTTC. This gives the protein CASSIRTGILGEQYF.

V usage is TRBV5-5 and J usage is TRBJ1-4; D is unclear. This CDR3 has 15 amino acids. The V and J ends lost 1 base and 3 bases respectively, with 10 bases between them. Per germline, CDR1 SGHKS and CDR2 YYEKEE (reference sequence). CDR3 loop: CASSLSGLANEKLFF. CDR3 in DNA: TGTGCCAGCAGCTTGTCCGGGCTAGCTAATGAAAAACTGTTTTTT.

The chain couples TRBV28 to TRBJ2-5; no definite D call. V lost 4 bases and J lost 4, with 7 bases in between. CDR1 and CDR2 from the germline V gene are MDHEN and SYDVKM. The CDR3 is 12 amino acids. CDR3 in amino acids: CASSSLLETQYF. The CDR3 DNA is TGTGCCAGCAGTTCCCTCCTAGAGACCCAGTACTTC.

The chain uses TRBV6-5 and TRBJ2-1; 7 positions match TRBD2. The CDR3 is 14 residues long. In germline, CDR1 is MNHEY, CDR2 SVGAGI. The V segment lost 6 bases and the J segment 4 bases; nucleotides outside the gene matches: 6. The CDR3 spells CASSIPGGYNEQFF. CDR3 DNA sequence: TGTGCCAGCAGCATCCCGGGGGGTTACAATGAGCAGTTCTTC.

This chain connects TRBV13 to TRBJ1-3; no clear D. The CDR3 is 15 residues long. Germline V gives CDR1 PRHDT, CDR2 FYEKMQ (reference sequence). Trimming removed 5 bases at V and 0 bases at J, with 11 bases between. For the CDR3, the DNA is TGTGCCAGCAGCCAGAGCCCCATCTCTGGAAACACCATATATTTT. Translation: CASSQSPISGNTIYF.

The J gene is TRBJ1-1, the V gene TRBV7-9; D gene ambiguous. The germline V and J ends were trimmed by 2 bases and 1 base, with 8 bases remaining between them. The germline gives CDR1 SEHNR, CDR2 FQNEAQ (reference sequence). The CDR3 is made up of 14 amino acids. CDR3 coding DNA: TGTGCCAGCAGCTTACGGCCCTCGAACACTGAAGCTTTCTTT. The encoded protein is CASSLRPSNTEAFF.